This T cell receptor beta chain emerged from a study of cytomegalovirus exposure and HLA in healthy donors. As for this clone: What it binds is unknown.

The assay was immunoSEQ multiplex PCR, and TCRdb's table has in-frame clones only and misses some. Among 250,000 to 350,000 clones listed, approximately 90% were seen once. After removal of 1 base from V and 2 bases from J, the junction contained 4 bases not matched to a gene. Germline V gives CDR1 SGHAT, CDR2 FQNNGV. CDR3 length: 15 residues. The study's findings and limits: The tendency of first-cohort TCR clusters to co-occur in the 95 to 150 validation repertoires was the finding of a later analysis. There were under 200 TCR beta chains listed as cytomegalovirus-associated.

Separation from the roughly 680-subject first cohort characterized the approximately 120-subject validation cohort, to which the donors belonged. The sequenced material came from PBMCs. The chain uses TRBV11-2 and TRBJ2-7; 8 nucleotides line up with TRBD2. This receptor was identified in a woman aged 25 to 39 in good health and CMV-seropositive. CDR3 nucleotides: TGTGCCAGCAGCTTAGGGACGGGACTAGCCTACGAGCAGTACTTC. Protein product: CASSLGTGLAYEQYF.